The 22 T cell receptor beta chains below all came from one sample that was sequenced in a study of shared clonotypes between healthy human individuals. Produced via immunoSEQ multiplex PCR; TCRdb's table is partial and in-frame only. The table includes fewer than 200,000 clones, over 85% detected once. Sequencing used naive CD4+ T cells sorted from blood. Sample subset: CD45RA+ positively selected. The receptors here all came from a woman aged 25-40 years in good health.

V usage is TRBV30 and J usage is TRBJ1-3; no firm D call. The CDR3 has 14 amino acids. Per the germline V gene, CDR1 is GTSNPN and CDR2 is SVGIG (reference sequence). Trimming removed 2 bases from V and 0 bases from J, with 8 bases in between. The CDR3 is CAWSSHGSGNTIYF. The CDR3 nucleotides are TGTGCCTGGAGTTCCCACGGCTCTGGAAACACCATATATTTT.

The chain joins TRBV4-1 to TRBJ2-7, with a weak D call TRBD2 (5 bases). Trimming removed 3 bases at V and 4 bases at J, with 22 bases between. Per germline, CDR1 MGHRA and CDR2 YSYEKL. The CDR3 totals 17 residues. For the CDR3, the DNA is TGCGCCAGCAGCCAGACGCCCCTGGGAGTCGATGGGTACGAGCAGTACTTC. Residues: CASSQTPLGVDGYEQYF.

The V call is TRBV6-1, the J call TRBJ2-2; TRBD2 is a possible D gene (6 bases). Germline assignment: CDR1 MNHNS and CDR2 SASEGT. The CDR3 is made up of 17 amino acids. V lost 4 bases and J 3 bases, leaving 18 bases between the germline ends. The CDR3 protein is CASSGVGSGVDTGELFF. The CDR3, as DNA: TGTGCCAGCAGTGGCGTTGGGTCGGGGGTCGACACCGGGGAGCTGTTTTTT.

The chain is built from TRBV27 and TRBJ1-1, with D possibly matching TRBD1 (5 bases). Trimming left V 10 bases short and J 5 bases short, with 23 bases between. Per germline, CDR1 MNHEY and CDR2 SMNVEV (reference sequence). This CDR3 contains 15 residues. CDR3 DNA sequence: TGTGCCACCCAAATCCGGGGGGGGGTTCGGACTGAAGCTTTCTTT. Protein sequence: CATQIRGGVRTEAFF.

This clone has just a few counts. The chain has TRBV7-2 and TRBJ2-2, with D tentatively TRBD1 (7 bases). CDR3 size: 16 residues. The germline V gene encodes CDR1 SGHTA and CDR2 FQGNSA. The V and J ends lost 3 bases and 0 bases respectively, with 11 bases between them. The CDR3 DNA sequence: TGTGCCAGCAGCTTCCGCGGGACAGCGAACACCGGGGAGCTGTTTTTT. It encodes CASSFRGTANTGELFF. Full variable domain (missing parts from reference TRBV7-2 and TRBJ2-2): GAGVSQSPSNKVTEKGKDVELRCDPISGHTALYWYRQSLGQGLEFLIYFQGNSAPDKSGLPSDRFSAERTGGSVSTLTIQRTQQEDSAVYLCASSFRGTANTGELFFGEGSRLTVL.

The genes are TRBV9 and TRBJ1-3; D possibly corresponds to TRBD1 (5 bases). The CDR3 is made up of 14 amino acids. Germline-derived CDR1 and CDR2 are SGDLS and YYNGEE. V was cut by 0 bases and J by 2 bases, with 6 bases left in between. The CDR3 coding sequence is TGTGCCAGCAGCGTAGGGGGGACTGGAAACACCATATATTTT. Encoded protein: CASSVGGTGNTIYF.

The table lists this clone with a few counts. The same CDR3 can be traced to other DNA sequences in this sample. The chain links TRBV28 to TRBJ2-7; no clear D. Germline V gene lookup returns CDR1 MDHEN and CDR2 SYDVKM. V lost 5 bases to trimming and J lost 2 bases, with 1 base between them. The CDR3 contains 10 residues. The chain's CDR3 is CASSTYEQYF. CDR3 in DNA: TGTGCCAGCAGTACCTACGAGCAGTACTTC.

The CDR3 DNA sequence: TGTGCCAGCGGTGGGACACGAAGCTCCTACGAGCAGTACTTC. Protein product: CASGGTRSSYEQYF. The chain uses TRBV28 and TRBJ2-7; a weak D match, TRBD1 (6 bases). This CDR3 comprises 14 residues. V gave up 8 bases and J gave up 0 bases, with 14 bases separating them. The germline gives CDR1 MDHEN, CDR2 SYDVKM.

The rearrangement joins TRBV4-2 to TRBJ1-1; the D is unclear. This CDR3 has 16 amino acids. V shed 4 bases and J shed 2 bases, with 17 bases lying between them. Looked up from germline, CDR1 is LGHNA and CDR2 is YNFKEQ. The CDR3 nucleotides are TGTGCCAGCAGCCCTGAATTGCAAAGACCTAACACTGAAGCTTTCTTT. Residues: CASSPELQRPNTEAFF.

The CDR3 DNA reads TGTGCCAGCAGCAAAGAAACCGGGACTAGCATATTTTACGAGCAGTACTTC. Translating it yields CASSKETGTSIFYEQYF. The J gene is TRBJ2-7, the V gene TRBV21-1; the listed D gene, TRBD2, was not tested against the DNA. TRBV21-1 is listed as a pseudogene. This CDR3 has 17 amino acids.

The gene calls are TRBV5-1 and TRBJ2-7; D possibly corresponds to TRBD2 (6 bases). V dropped 4 bases and J dropped 3 bases, with 11 bases sitting between them. The CDR3 runs 13 residues. The V gene's germline CDR1 is SGHRS and CDR2 YFSETQ. CDR3 residues: CASSVSGGYEQYF. The CDR3, as DNA: TGCGCCAGCAGCGTATCCGGGGGCTACGAGCAGTACTTC.

J is TRBJ2-1 and V is TRBV28; D unclear. The germline V and J ends were trimmed by 6 bases and 0 bases, with 12 bases remaining between them. The CDR3 sequence is 15 residues long. CDR1 MDHEN and CDR2 SYDVKM come from the germline V gene. The CDR3 DNA reads TGTGCCAGCAGCCTCTTCCCGAGCTCCTACAATGAGCAGTTCTTC. Its protein is CASSLFPSSYNEQFF.

This sequence joins TRBV21-1 and TRBJ2-7. TRBV21-1 is designated a pseudogene. The CDR3 contains 16 residues. As DNA, the CDR3 is TGTGCCAGCAGGGGGTCGGGGGCACCGAGCTCCTACGAGCAGTACTTC. The encoded protein is CASRGSGAPSSYEQYF.

This clone came up a few times. The chain has TRBV6-1 and TRBJ2-7, with 10 positions matching TRBD2. The germline gives CDR1 MNHNS, CDR2 SASEGT. The CDR3 is 16 amino acids. V shed 4 bases, J shed 3 bases, and the junction held 9 bases outside the gene matches. The CDR3 coding sequence is TGTGCCAGCAGTGGTCAGCCGGGACTAGCGAGCTACGAGCAGTACTTC. This codes for CASSGQPGLASYEQYF.

The rearrangement links TRBV15 to TRBJ2-7; TRBD2 agrees at 9 bases. Germline trimming cut 0 bases from V and 4 bases from J; bases unmatched to any gene: 7. This CDR3 is built from 16 residues. The germline V gene encodes CDR1 LNHNV and CDR2 YYDKDF (reference sequence). The CDR3 protein is CATSRDFAGGVYEQYF. The CDR3 bases are TGTGCCACCAGCAGAGATTTTGCGGGAGGGGTATACGAGCAGTACTTC.

The CDR3 sequence is CASSLGTDSNQPQHF. CDR3 sequence (DNA): TGCGCCAGCAGCTTAGGTACGGATAGCAATCAGCCCCAGCATTTT. The V and J genes are TRBV5-1 and TRBJ1-5, with D unclear. The CDR3 has 15 residues. Germline V gene lookup returns CDR1 SGHRS and CDR2 YFSETQ. V was pared by 2 bases and J by 0 bases, with 9 bases between.

The V and J genes are TRBV9 and TRBJ2-1, with a possible D match to TRBD2 (5 bases). The CDR3 consists of 15 residues. Germline V lookup: CDR1 SGDLS, CDR2 YYNGEE. The ends were cut back, 1 base at V and 2 bases at J, with 10 bases in the middle. DNA for the CDR3: TGTGCCAGCAGCGTACCCGCGGGCACCTACAATGAGCAGTTCTTC. Residues: CASSVPAGTYNEQFF.

CDR3 nucleotide sequence: TGTGCCACCACGGGGGATCCATGGAATGAGCAGTTCTTC. It encodes CATTGDPWNEQFF. The V gene is TRBV10-3, the J gene TRBJ2-1; weak D call: TRBD2 (6 bases). Per germline, CDR1 ENHRY and CDR2 SYGVKD. The CDR3 runs 13 residues. V was shortened by 10 bases and J by 7 bases, with 17 bases between the two germline ends.

V gene TRBV5-4 combines with J gene TRBJ2-7; no firm D call. This CDR3 spans 15 amino acids. The germline CDR1 and CDR2 sequences are SGHNT and YYREEE (reference sequence). The germline V and J ends were trimmed by 0 bases and 4 bases, with 14 bases remaining between them. The CDR3, as DNA: TGTGCCAGCAGCTTGGGTGGCCCCCCGGAGTACGAGCAGTACTTC. Amino acid sequence: CASSLGGPPEYEQYF.

The chain has TRBV7-2 and TRBJ2-5; TRBD1 agrees at 9 bases. CDR1 SGHTA and CDR2 FQGNSA come from the germline V gene. The V and J ends lost 7 bases and 11 bases, in that order; junction bases with no gene match: 14. This CDR3 contains 14 residues. This CDR3 is CASTGGTGSHFQYF. DNA for the CDR3: TGTGCCAGCACTGGCGGGACAGGGTCTCATTTTCAGTACTTC.

The rearrangement links TRBV18 to TRBJ1-1; a possible D gene is TRBD1 (5 bases). CDR1 KGHSH and CDR2 LQKENI come from the germline V gene. The CDR3 is 14 amino acids. V lost 0 bases and J 10 bases, leaving 15 bases between the germline ends. CDR3 protein: CASSPPSDRGVAFF. CDR3 nucleotides: TGTGCCAGCTCACCACCTAGTGACCGAGGGGTAGCTTTCTTT.

The table lists this clone with a count of one. The V gene is TRBV11-1, the J gene TRBJ2-7; the match to TRBD1 covers 8 bases. Germline CDR1 is SGHAT and CDR2 is FQDESV (reference sequence). The CDR3 consists of 15 residues. Unmatched junction bases numbered 10, after V lost 3 bases and J lost 6 bases. CDR3 in DNA: TGTGCCAGCAGCTTCGAAATAGCAGGGGGCTCCGAGCAGTACTTC. This sequence encodes CASSFEIAGGSEQYF.